The rows below give T cell receptor beta chains drawn from one sample of a study of blood T cell repertoires in COVID-19. Here immunoSEQ multiplex PCR was the method, and the copy in TCRdb shows in-frame clones only, minus some. The sample has about 73,000 clones, 82% seen once. The material sequenced was peripheral blood. The receptor set was obtained from a woman in her sixties or seventies with acute or convalescent COVID-19. Each CDR3 is given with its conserved first and last residue. Fields, in order: CDR3 length, J gene, D gene, V gene, clone size, CDR3 DNA, CDR3 protein. The D gene is left open where the match is weak. Part of the rows lack a size; the others show once, few, many or a class for expanded clones.

>15|TRBJ2-7|.|TRBV5-1|.
TGCGCCAGCAGCCCGCAGGGGCTAAGCTCCTACGAGCAGTACTTC
CASSPQGLSSYEQYF
>16|TRBJ2-5|TRBD1|TRBV25-1|.
TGTGCCAGCAGTGAATTGAGGACAGGGAAGGGGGAGACCCAGTACTTC
CASSELRTGKGETQYF
>14|TRBJ2-3|.|TRBV10-3|once
TGTGCCATCAGTGAACTAGCAGAAACAGATACGCAGTATTTT
CAISELAETDTQYF
>14|TRBJ1-2|.|TRBV28|.
TGTGCCAGCATCCTGAACAGGGATGGAGGTGGCTACACCTTC
CASILNRDGGGYTF
>15|TRBJ1-5|.|TRBV2|few
TGTGCCAGCAGTCCTAACAGGGCGAGCAATCAGCCCCAGCATTTT
CASSPNRASNQPQHF
>16|TRBJ2-2|TRBD2|TRBV5-4|once
TGTGCCAGCAGCTTGGATAGTAGCGGGGGCACCGGGGAGCTGTTTTTT
CASSLDSSGGTGELFF
>15|TRBJ2-7|.|TRBV2|.
TGTGCCAGCACGCCCATAGATTATCTTGCCTACGAGCAGTACTTC
CASTPIDYLAYEQYF
>14|TRBJ1-1|TRBD1|TRBV2|once
TGTGCCAGCACGCCGGACAGGAGGAACACTGAAGCTTTCTTT
CASTPDRRNTEAFF
>15|TRBJ2-7|.|TRBV2|.
TGTGCCAGCTCCCTGAAACAGGGAGGGGGCTACGAGCAGTACTTC
CASSLKQGGGYEQYF
>13|TRBJ2-7|.|TRBV2|.
TGTGCCAGCAGTAGACAGGACTCCTACGAGCAGTACTTC
CASSRQDSYEQYF
>16|TRBJ1-3|.|TRBV5-1|.
TGCGCCAGCAGCTTGACAGGGAGTACATCCGGAAACACCATATATTTT
CASSLTGSTSGNTIYF